The T cell receptor beta chain described here comes from a study of neoadjuvant anti-PD-1 for oral cavity cancer (dated by TCRdb to the early 2020s). In terms of the full investigation: Before undergoing curative-intent surgical resection, most patients got three to four biweekly nivolumab doses at 3 mg/kg. A fourth nivolumab dose was given around day 43 to patients without progression, and definitive surgical resection was performed in those patients on days 50-56. Responders were defined as patients with complete response, partial response or stable disease by RECIST 1.1; non-responders were defined as patients with progression. An approximately 30% response rate was observed in the parent correlative cohort, in which about 12 patients were included.

PBMC libraries used mostly roughly 500 ng of input genomic DNA for deep sequencing, with six replicates per sample. The immunoSEQ hsTCRbeta kit was used to prepare TCRbeta libraries, following the manufacturer's instructions. Sequencing of the completed libraries took place using an Illumina NovaSeq 6000 S4 flow cell after they had been pooled to around 3 nM. Processing in the source paper ran as follows. The immunoSEQ Analyzer was used for raw data preprocessing and quality control. The analysis was restricted to productive rearrangements, with each unique CDR3 amino acid sequence defining a clonotype. Repertoire clonality was estimated as the Gini-Simpson index, computed with the R package tcR. Student's t test was used to compare Gini indices, while Pearson correlation assessed associations with tumor size change. Held by TCRdb, this immuneACCESS table contains in-frame sequences only and omits some clones. Under half of the omission traces to an unresolved V gene where checked; the cause of the rest is unknown. Clonal size and the V and J genes are those of that table, whereas D and trimming came from the DNA. The sample table contains 55,000 to 80,000 clones; only one count was recorded for 86% of them. Around 2.6% of the sample belongs to the ten largest clones.

V loses 5 bases at its end and J loses 2 bases; junction bases beyond the gene matches: 4. The germline V gene provides CDR1 SGHTA and CDR2 FQGNSA. Measured from the cysteine to the phenylalanine, the CDR3 is 14 residues long. Kept here is only the CDR3 DNA, which spans 42 bases and is read in frame from base 1. The investigation overall reported the following: After neoadjuvant nivolumab, T cell clonality (Gini index) in PBMCs was significantly higher in non-responders than in responders. TCR analyses included only three patients per response group, and the authors called for larger cohorts for validation. A higher pretreatment blood Treg/Th17 ratio correlated with both higher pretreatment blood TCRbeta clonality and lower post-treatment tumor TCRbeta clonality.

To note about this clone: This receptor's antigen is unknown. Qualities for individual bases were not recorded, and no much larger clone is one base off.

The sample's time point label, decoded: after neoadjuvant nivolumab, at surgical resection. Patients had been newly diagnosed with stage II-IVA oral cavity squamous cell carcinoma, and no prior systemic or radiation treatment had been given to the patients. The cohort was composed of patients with HPV-negative, locally advanced oral cavity squamous cell carcinoma. No culture maintenance or expansion was done, as the peripheral blood mononuclear cells went straight to analysis. Samples came from a longitudinal correlative study of a single-arm phase II trial of neoadjuvant nivolumab in oral cavity squamous cell carcinoma. Genomic DNA-based TCRbeta sequencing was performed on subject-matched pre- and post-treatment PBMCs and tumors from three responders and three non-responders. Peripheral blood mononuclear cells were collected before nivolumab treatment and again after treatment, at the time of surgery. The Maxwell RSC DNA from Cells kit was used to extract genomic DNA from PBMCs.

The source was PBMCs, collected after nivolumab (anti-PD-1) treatment. The rearranged segments are TRBV7-2 and TRBJ1-2; the central 8 bases match TRBD1. The source of this sequence is a person between 40 and 79 years old with oral cavity squamous cell carcinoma. This receptor has the CDR3 CASSAGQVNYGYTF. The DNA reads as follows: TGTGCCAGCAGCGCGGGACAGGTGAACTATGGCTACACCTTC.